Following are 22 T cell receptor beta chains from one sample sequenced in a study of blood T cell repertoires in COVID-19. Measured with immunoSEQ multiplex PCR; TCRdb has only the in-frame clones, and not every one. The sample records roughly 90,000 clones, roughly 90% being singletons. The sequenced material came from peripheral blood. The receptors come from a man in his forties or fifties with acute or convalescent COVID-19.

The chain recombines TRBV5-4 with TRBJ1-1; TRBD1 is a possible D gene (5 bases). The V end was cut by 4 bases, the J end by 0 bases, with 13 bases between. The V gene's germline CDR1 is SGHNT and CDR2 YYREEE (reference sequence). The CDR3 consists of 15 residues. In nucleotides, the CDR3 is TGTGCCAGCAGCACTGCAGGGAATGTGAACACTGAAGCTTTCTTT. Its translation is CASSTAGNVNTEAFF.

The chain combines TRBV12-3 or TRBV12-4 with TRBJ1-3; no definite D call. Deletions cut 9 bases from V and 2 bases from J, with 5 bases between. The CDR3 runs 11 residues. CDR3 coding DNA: TGTGCCAGTAAAACTGGAAACACCATATATTTT. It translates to CASKTGNTIYF.

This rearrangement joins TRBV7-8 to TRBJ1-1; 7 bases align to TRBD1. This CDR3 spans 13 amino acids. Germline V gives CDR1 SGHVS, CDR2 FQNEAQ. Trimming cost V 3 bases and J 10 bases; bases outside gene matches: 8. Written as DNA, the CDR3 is TGTGCCAGCAGCTTTGCAGCCGGGACAGTAGCTTTCTTT. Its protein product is CASSFAAGTVAFF. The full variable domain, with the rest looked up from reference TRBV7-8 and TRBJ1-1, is GAGVSQSPRYKVAKRGQDVALRCDPISGHVSLFWYQQALGQGPEFLTYFQNEAQLDKSGLPSDRFFAERPEGSVSTLKIQRTQQEDSAVYLCASSFAAGTVAFFGQGTRLTVV.

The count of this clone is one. CDR3 sequence reads: CASSRDGVITDTQYF. CDR3 in DNA: TGTGCCAGCAGCCGAGACGGGGTGATCACAGATACGCAGTATTTT. V usage is TRBV7-3 and J usage is TRBJ2-3; tentative D call: TRBD2 (5 bases). The germline CDR1 and CDR2 sequences are SGHTA and FQGTGA. Trimming cost V 5 bases and J 2 bases, with 14 bases left between them. The CDR3 runs to 15 residues. Full variable domain (rest looked up from reference TRBV7-3 and TRBJ2-3): GAGVSQTPSNKVTEKGKYVELRCDPISGHTALYWYRQSLGQGPEFLIYFQGTGAADDSGLPNDRFFAVRPEGSVSTLKIQRTERGDSAVYLCASSRDGVITDTQYFGPGTRLTVL.

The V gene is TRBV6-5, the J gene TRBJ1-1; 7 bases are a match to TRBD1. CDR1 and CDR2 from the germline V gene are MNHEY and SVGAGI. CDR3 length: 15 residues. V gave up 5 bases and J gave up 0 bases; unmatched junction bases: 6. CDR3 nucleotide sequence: TGTGCCAGCAGTCACTACAGGGGCATGAACACTGAAGCTTTCTTT. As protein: CASSHYRGMNTEAFF.

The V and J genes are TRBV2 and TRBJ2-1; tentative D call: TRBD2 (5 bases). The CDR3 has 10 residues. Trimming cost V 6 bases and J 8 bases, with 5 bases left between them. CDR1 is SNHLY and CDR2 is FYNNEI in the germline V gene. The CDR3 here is CASRDYEQFF. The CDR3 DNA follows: TGTGCCAGCAGGGACTATGAGCAGTTCTTC.

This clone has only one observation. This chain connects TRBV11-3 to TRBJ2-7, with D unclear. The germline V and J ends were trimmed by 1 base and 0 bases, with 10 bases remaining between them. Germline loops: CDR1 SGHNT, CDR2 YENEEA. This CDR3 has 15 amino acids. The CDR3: CASSLGNSYSYEQYV. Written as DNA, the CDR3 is TGTGCCAGCAGCTTAGGGAACAGTTACTCCTACGAGCAGTACGTC.

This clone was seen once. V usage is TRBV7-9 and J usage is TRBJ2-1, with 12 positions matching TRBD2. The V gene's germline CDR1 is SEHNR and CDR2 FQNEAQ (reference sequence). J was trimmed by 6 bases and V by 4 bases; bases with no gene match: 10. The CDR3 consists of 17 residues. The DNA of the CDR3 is TGTGCCAGCAGCTCCCCGACTAGCGGGAGTCCGCGCAATGAGCAGTTCTTC. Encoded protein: CASSSPTSGSPRNEQFF.

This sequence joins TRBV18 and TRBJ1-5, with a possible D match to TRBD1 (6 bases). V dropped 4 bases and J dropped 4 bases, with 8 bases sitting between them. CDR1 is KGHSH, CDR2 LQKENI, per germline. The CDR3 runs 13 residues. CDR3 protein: CASSRQENQPQHF. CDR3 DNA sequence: TGTGCCAGCTCACGACAGGAGAATCAGCCCCAGCATTTT. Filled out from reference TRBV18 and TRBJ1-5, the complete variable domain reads NAGVMQNPRHLVRRRGQEARLRCSPMKGHSHVYWYRQLPEEGLKFMVYLQKENIIDESGMPKERFSAEFPKEGPSILRIQQVVRGDSAAYFCASSRQENQPQHFGDGTRLSIL.

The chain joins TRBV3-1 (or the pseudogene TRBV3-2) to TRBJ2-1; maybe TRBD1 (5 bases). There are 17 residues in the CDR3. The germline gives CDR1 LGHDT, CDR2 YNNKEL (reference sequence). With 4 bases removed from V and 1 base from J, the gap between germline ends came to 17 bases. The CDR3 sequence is CASSRSQGTFSYNEQFF. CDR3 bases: TGTGCCAGCAGCCGTTCCCAGGGAACCTTTTCCTACAATGAGCAGTTCTTC.

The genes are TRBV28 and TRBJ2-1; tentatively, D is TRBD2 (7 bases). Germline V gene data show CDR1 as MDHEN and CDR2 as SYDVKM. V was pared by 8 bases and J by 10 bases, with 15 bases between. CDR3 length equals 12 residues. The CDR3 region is CASGLGGGEQFF. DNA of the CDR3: TGTGCCAGCGGGTTAGGGGGAGGGGAGCAGTTCTTC. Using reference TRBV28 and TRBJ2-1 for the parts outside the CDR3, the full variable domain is DVKVTQSSRYLVKRTGEKVFLECVQDMDHENMFWYRQDPGLGLRLIYFSYDVKMKEKGDIPEGYSVSREKKERFSLILESASTNQTSMYLCASGLGGGEQFFGPGTRLTVL.

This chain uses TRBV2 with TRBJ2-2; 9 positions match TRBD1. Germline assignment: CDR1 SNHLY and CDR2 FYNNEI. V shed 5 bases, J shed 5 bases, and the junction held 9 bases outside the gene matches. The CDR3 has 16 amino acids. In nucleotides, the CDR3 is TGTGCCAGCAGTAACGACAGGGGGGTTTCAACCGGGGAGCTGTTTTTT. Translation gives CASSNDRGVSTGELFF.

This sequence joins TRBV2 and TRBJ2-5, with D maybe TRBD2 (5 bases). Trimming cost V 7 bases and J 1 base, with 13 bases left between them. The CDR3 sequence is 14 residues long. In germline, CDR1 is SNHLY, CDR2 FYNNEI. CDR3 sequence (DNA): TGTGCCAGCATTACGAGGGCTATCCAAGAGACCCAGTACTTC. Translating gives CASITRAIQETQYF.

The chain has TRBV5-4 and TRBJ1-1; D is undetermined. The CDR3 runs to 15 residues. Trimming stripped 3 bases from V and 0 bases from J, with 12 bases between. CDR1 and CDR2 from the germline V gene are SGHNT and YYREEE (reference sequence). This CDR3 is CASSSYSTLNTEAFF. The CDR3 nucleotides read TGTGCCAGCAGCTCGTATTCGACACTGAACACTGAAGCTTTCTTT.

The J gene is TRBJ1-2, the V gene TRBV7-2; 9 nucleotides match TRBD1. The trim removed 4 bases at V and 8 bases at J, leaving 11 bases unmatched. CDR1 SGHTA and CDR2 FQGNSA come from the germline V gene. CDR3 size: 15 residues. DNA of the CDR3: TGTGCCAGCAGCTCCGGGGACAGGGTACGAGAGGGCTACACCTTC. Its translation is CASSSGDRVREGYTF.

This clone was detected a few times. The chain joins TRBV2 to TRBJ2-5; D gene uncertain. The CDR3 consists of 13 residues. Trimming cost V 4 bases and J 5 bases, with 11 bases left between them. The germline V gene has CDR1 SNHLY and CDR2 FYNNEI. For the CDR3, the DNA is TGTGCCAGCAGTGGACTCATCGGCGAGACCCAGTACTTC. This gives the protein CASSGLIGETQYF.

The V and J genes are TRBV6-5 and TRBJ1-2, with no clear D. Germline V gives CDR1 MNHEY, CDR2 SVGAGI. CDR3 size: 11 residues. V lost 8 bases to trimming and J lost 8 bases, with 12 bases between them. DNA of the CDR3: TGTGCCAGCGGTACGGGATTCGGCTACACCTTC. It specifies CASGTGFGYTF.

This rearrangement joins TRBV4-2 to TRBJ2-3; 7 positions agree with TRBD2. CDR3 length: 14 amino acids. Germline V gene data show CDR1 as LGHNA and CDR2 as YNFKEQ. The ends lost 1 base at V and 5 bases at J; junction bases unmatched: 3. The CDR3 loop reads CASSQGGSGDTQYF. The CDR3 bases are TGTGCCAGCAGCCAAGGCGGGAGTGGAGATACGCAGTATTTT.

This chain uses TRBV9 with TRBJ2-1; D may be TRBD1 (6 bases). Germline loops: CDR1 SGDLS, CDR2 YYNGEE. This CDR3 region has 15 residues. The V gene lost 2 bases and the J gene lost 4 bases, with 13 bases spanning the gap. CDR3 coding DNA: TGTGCCAGCAGCGTCAAGTTGGGACAATACAATGAGCAGTTCTTC. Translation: CASSVKLGQYNEQFF.

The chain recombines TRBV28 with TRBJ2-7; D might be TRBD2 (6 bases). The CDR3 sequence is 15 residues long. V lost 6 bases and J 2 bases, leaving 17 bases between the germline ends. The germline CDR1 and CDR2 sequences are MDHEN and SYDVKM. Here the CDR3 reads CASSPTGTRAYEQYF. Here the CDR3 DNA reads TGTGCCAGCAGCCCCACCGGGACTCGAGCCTACGAGCAGTACTTC. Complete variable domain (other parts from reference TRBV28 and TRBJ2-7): DVKVTQSSRYLVKRTGEKVFLECVQDMDHENMFWYRQDPGLGLRLIYFSYDVKMKEKGDIPEGYSVSREKKERFSLILESASTNQTSMYLCASSPTGTRAYEQYFGPGTRLTVT.

CDR3 sequence (DNA): TGTGCCAGCAGCTTAGGTGGCGGCACCGGGGAGCTGTTTTTT. As protein: CASSLGGGTGELFF. The V call is TRBV7-8, the J call TRBJ2-2; D is ambiguous. The V gene lost 1 base and the J gene lost 4 bases, with 7 bases spanning the gap. This CDR3 region has 14 residues. Germline V gene lookup returns CDR1 SGHVS and CDR2 FQNEAQ.

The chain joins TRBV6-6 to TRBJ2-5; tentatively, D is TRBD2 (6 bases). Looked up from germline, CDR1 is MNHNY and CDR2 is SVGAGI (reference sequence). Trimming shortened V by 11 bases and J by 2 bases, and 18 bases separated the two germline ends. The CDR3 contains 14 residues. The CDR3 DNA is TGTGCCTCGAGACCGGGACTGCGACAAGAGACCCAGTACTTC. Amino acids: CASRPGLRQETQYF.